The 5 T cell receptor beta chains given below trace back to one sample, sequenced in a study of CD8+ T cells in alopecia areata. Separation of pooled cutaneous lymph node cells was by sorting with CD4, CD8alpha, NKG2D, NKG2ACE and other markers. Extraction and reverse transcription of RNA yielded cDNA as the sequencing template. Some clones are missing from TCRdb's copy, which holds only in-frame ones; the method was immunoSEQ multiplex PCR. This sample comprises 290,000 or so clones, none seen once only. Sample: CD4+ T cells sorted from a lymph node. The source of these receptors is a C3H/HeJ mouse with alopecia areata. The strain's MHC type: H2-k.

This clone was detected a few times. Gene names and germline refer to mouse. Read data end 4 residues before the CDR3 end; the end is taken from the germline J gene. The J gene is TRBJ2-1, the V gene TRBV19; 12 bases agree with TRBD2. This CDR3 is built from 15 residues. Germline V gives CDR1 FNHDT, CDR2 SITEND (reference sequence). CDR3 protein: CASKDWGGALAEQFF. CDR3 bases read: TGTGCCAGCAAAGACTGGGGGGGCGCTTTGGCT.

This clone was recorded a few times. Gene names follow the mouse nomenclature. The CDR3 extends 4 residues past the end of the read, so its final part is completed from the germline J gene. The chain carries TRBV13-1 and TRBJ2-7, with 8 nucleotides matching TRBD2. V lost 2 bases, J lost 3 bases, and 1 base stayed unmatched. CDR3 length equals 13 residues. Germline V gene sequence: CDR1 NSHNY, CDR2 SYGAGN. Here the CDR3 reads CASSDWGDYEQYF. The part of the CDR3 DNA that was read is TGTGCCAGCAGTGACTGGGGGGACTAT.

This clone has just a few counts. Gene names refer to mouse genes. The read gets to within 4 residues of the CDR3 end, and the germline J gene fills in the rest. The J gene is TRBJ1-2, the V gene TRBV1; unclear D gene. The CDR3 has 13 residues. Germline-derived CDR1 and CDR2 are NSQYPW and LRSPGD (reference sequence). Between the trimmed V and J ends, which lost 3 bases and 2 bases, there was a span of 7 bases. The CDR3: CTCSAGLNSDYTF. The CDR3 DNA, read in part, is TGCACCTGCAGTGCTGGACTCAACTCC.

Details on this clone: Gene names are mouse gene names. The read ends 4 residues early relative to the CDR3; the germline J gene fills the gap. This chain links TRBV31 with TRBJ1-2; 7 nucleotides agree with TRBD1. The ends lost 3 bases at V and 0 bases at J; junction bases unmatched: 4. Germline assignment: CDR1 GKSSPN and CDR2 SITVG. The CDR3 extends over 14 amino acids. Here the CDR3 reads CAWRGDSANSDYTF. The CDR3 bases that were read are TGTGCCTGGAGGGGGGACAGTGCAAACTCC.

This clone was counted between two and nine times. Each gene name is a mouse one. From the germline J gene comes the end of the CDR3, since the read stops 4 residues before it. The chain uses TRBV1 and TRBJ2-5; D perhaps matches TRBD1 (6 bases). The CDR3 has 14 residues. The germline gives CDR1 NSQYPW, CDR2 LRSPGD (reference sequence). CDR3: CTCSADRDKDTQYF. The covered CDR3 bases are TGCACCTGCAGTGCAGACCGGGACAAAGAC.